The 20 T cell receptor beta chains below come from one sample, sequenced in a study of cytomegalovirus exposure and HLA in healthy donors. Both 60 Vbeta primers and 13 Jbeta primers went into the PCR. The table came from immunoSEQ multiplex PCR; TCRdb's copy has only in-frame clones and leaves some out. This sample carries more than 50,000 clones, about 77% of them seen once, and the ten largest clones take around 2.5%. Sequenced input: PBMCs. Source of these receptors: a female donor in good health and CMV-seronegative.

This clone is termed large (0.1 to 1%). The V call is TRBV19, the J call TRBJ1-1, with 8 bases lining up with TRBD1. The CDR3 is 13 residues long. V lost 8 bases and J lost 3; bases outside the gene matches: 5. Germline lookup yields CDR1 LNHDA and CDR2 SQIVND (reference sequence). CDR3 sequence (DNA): TGTGCCAGTGCCAGGACAGGGTACACTGAAGCTTTCTTT. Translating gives CASARTGYTEAFF.

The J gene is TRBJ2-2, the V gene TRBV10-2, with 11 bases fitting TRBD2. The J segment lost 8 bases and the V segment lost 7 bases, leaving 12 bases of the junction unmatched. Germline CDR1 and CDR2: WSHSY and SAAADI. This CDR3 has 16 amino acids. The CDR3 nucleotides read TGCGCCAGCACGGGAGATAGCGGGAGGGCCTCAGGGGAGCTGTTTTTT. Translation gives CASTGDSGRASGELFF.

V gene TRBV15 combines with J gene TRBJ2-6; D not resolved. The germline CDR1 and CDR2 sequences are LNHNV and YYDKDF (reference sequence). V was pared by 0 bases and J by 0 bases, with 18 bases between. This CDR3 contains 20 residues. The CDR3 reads CATSRDSLRVPFSGANVLTF. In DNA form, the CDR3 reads TGTGCCACCAGCAGAGATTCACTCCGGGTCCCCTTCTCTGGGGCCAACGTCCTGACTTTC.

The CDR3 sequence: CASSQQGGPYEQYF. CDR3 DNA: TGTGCCAGCAGTCAACAGGGGGGTCCCTACGAGCAGTACTTC. The V and J genes are TRBV6-1 and TRBJ2-7; 8 bases align to TRBD1. CDR1 is MNHNS and CDR2 is SASEGT in the germline V gene. The CDR3 spans 14 residues. The V gene end was trimmed by 5 bases and the J gene end by 2 bases; junction bases not matched to a gene: 5.

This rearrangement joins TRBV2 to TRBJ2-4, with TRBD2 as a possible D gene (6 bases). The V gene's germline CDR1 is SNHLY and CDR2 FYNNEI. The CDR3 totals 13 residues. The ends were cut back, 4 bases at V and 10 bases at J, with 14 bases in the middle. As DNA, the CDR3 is TGTGCCAGCAGTGGGGGGGAGACGGGGATTCAGTACTTC. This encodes CASSGGETGIQYF.

CDR3 amino acids: CASSQEERRDSSYNEQFF. The CDR3 region has the DNA TGCGCCAGCAGCCAAGAAGAAAGGAGGGATAGCTCCTACAATGAGCAGTTCTTC. The chain employs TRBV4-1 and TRBJ2-1; TRBD2 is a possible D gene (6 bases). V gave up 0 bases and J gave up 0 bases, with 15 bases separating them. CDR3 size: 18 residues. CDR1 MGHRA and CDR2 YSYEKL come from the germline V gene.

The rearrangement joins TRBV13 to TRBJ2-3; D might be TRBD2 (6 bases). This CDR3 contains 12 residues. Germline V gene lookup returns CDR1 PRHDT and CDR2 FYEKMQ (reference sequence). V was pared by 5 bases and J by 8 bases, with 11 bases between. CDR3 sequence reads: CASSPSGGTQYF. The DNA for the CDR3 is TGTGCCAGCAGCCCTTCCGGGGGTACGCAGTATTTT.

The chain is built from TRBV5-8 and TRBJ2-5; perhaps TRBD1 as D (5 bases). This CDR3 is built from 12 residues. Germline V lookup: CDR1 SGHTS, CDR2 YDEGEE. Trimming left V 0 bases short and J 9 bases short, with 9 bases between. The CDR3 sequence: CASSLGQWAQYF. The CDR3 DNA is TGTGCCAGCAGCTTGGGACAGTGGGCCCAGTACTTC.

The CDR3 loop is CASSPSGAGELFF. The CDR3, as DNA: TGTGCCAGCAGCCCAAGCGGGGCCGGGGAGCTGTTTTTT. The chain has TRBV7-3 and TRBJ2-2, with TRBD2 matching over 7 bases. CDR3 size: 13 residues. The V gene end was trimmed by 5 bases and the J gene end by 6 bases; junction bases not matched to a gene: 3. The germline V gene has CDR1 SGHTA and CDR2 FQGTGA.

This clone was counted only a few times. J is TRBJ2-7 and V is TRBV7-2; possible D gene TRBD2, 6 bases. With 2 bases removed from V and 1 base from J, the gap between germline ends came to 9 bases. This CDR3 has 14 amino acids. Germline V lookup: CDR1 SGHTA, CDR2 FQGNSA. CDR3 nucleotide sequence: TGTGCCAGCAGCTTATCACGGGAGTCCTACGAGCAGTACTTC. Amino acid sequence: CASSLSRESYEQYF.

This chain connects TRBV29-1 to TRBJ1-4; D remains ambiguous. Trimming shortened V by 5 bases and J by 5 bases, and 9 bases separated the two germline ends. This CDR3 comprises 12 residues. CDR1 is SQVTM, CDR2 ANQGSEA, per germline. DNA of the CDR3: TGCAGCGTTTTGGAGGCAAATGAAAAACTGTTTTTT. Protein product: CSVLEANEKLFF.

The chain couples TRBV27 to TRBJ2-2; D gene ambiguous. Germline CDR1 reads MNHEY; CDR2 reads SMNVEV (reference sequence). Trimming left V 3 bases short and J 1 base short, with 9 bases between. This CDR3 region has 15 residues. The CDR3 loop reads CASSLRRMNTGELFF. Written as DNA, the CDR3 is TGTGCCAGCAGTTTGAGGCGAATGAACACCGGGGAGCTGTTTTTT.

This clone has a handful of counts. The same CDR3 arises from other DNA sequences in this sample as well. The CDR3 loop reads CASSLAGPNQPQHF. CDR3 bases: TGTGCCAGCAGTTTGGCAGGGCCAAATCAGCCCCAGCATTTT. This chain joins TRBV28 and TRBJ1-5; TRBD1 is a possible D gene (5 bases). This CDR3 contains 14 residues. V gave up 3 bases and J gave up 4 bases, with 10 bases separating them. Germline-derived CDR1 and CDR2 are MDHEN and SYDVKM.

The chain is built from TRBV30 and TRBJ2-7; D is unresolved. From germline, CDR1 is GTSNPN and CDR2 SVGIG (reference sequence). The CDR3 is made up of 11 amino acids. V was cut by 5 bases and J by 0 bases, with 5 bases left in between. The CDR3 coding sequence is TGTGCCTGGCAGGACTCCTACGAGCAGTACTTC. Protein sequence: CAWQDSYEQYF.

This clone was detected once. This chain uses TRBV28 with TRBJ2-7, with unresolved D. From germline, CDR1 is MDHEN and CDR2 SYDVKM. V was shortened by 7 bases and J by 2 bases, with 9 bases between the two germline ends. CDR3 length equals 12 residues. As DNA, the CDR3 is TGTGCCAGCAACCTTGAGACCTACGAGCAGTACTTC. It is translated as CASNLETYEQYF.

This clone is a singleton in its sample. CDR3 in amino acids: CASSLDSLSYNEQFF. DNA for the CDR3: TGTGCCAGCAGCTTGGACAGTCTTTCCTACAATGAGCAGTTCTTC. The gene calls are TRBV7-6 and TRBJ2-1, with a weak D call TRBD1 (6 bases). In germline, CDR1 is SGHVS, CDR2 FNYEAQ. The CDR3 has 15 residues. V gave up 3 bases and J gave up 1 base, with 10 bases separating them.

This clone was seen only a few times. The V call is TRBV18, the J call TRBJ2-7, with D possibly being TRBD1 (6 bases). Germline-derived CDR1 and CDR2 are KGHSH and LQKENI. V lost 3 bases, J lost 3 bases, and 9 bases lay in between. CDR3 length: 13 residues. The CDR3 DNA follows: TGTGCCAGCTCACCGGGGGCCAACTACGAGCAGTACTTC. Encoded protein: CASSPGANYEQYF.

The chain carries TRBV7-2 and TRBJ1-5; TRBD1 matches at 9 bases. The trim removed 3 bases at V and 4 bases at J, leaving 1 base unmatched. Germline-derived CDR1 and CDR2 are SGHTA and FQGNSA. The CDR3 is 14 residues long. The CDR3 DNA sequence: TGTGCCAGCAGCTTGGGACAGGGAAATCAGCCCCAGCATTTT. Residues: CASSLGQGNQPQHF.

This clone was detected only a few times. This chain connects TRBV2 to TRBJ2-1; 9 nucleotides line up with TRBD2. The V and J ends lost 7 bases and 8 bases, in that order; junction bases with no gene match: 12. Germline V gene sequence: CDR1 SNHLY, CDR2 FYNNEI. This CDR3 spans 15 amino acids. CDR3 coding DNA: TGTGCCAGCATGGCCGTAGCGGGGGTGGTGGATGAGCAGTTCTTC. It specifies CASMAVAGVVDEQFF. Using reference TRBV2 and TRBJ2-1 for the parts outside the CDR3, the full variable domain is EPEVTQTPSHQVTQMGQEVILRCVPISNHLYFYWYRQILGQKVEFLVSFYNNEISEKSEIFDDQFSVERPDGSNFTLKIRSTKLEDSAMYFCASMAVAGVVDEQFFGPGTRLTVL.

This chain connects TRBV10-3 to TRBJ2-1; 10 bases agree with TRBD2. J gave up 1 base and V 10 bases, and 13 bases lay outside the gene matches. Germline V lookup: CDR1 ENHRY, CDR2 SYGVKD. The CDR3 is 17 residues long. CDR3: CASSLIAGGSSYNEQFF. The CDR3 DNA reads TGTGCCAGCTCTCTTATAGCGGGAGGCTCATCCTACAATGAGCAGTTCTTC.